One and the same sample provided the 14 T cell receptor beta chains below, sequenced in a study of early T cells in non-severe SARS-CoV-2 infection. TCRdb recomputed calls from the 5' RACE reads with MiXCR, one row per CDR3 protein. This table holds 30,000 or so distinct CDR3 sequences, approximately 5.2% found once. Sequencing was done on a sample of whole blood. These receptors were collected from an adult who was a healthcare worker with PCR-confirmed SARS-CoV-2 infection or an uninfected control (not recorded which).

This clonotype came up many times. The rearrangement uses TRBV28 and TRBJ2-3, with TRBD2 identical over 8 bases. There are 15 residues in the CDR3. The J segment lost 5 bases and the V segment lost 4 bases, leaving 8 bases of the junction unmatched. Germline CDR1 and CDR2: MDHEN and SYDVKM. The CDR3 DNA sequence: TGTGCCAGCAGTTCAGCGGGAGTAGTAGGAGATACGCAGTATTTT. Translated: CASSSAGVVGDTQYF. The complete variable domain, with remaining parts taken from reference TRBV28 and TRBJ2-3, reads DVKVTQSSRYLVKRTGEKVFLECVQDMDHENMFWYRQDPGLGLRLIYFSYDVKMKEKGDIPEGYSVSREKKERFSLILESASTNQTSMYLCASSSAGVVGDTQYFGPGTRLTVL.

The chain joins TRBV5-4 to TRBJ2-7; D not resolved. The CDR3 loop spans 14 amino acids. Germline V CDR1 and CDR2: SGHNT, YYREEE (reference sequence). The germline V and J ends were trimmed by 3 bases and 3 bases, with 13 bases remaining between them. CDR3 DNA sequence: TGTGCCAGCAGCTCATCGGCCACCCACTACGAGCAGTACTTC. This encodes CASSSSATHYEQYF.

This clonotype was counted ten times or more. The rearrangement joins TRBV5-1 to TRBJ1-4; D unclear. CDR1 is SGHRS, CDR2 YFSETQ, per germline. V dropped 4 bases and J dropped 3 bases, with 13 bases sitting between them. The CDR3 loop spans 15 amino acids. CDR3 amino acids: CASSRTLSSNEKLFF. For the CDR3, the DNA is TGCGCCAGCAGCCGGACGCTGTCCTCTAATGAAAAACTGTTTTTT.

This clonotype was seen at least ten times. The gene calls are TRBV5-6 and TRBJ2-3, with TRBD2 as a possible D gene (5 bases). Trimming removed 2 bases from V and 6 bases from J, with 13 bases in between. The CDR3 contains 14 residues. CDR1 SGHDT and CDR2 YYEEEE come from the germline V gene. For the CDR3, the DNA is TGTGCCAGCAGCTTAATATCCGTAGCGGATACGCAGTATTTT. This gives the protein CASSLISVADTQYF.

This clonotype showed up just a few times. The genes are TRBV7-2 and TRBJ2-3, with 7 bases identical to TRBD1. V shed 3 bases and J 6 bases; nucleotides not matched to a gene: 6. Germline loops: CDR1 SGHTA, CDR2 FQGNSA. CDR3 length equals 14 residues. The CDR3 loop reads CASSLDRRSDTQYF. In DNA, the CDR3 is TGTGCCAGCAGCTTGGACAGGAGGTCTGATACGCAGTATTTT.

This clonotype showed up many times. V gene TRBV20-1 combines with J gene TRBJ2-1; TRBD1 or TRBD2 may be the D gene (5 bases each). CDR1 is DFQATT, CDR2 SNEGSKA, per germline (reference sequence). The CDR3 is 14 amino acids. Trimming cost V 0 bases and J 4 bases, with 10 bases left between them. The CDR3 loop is CSARDRGWYNEQFF. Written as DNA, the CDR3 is TGCAGTGCTAGAGATCGGGGCTGGTACAATGAGCAGTTCTTC.

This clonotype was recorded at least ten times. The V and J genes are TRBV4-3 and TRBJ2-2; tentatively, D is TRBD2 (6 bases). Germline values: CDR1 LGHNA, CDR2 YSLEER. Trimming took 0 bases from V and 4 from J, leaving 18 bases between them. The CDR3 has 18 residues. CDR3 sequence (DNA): TGCGCCAGCAGCCAAGAATATGCTAGGGGAGCGGGCACCGGGGAGCTGTTTTTT. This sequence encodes CASSQEYARGAGTGELFF.

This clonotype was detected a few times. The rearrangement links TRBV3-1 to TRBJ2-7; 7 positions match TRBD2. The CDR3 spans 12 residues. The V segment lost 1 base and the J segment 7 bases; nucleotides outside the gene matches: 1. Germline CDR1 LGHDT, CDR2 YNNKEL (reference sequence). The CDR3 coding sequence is TGTGCCAGCAGCCAAGGGGGACTAGAGCAGTACTTC. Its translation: CASSQGGLEQYF.

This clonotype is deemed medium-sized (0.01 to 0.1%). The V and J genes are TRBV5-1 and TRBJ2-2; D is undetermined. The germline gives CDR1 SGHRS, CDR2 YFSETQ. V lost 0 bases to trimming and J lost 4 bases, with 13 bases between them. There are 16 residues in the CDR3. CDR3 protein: CASSLDVRIGTGELFF. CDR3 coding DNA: TGCGCCAGCAGCTTGGATGTTAGAATAGGCACCGGGGAGCTGTTTTTT.

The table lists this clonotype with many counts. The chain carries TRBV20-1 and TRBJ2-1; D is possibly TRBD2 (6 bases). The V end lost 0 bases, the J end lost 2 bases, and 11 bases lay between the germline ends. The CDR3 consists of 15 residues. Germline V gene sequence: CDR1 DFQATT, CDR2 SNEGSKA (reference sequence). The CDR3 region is CSARDLALTYNEQFF. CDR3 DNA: TGCAGTGCTAGAGATCTAGCGCTGACCTACAATGAGCAGTTCTTC.

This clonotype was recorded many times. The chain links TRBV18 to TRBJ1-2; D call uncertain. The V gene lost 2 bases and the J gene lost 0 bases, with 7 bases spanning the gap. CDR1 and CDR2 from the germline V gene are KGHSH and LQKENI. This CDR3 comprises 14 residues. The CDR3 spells CASSPTVANYGYTF. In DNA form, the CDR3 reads TGTGCCAGCTCACCAACGGTAGCTAACTATGGCTACACCTTC.

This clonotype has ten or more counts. CDR3 bases: TGTGCCAGCTCACCAATGACAGGGCAGACTGAAGCTTTCTTT. Amino acids: CASSPMTGQTEAFF. The chain carries TRBV18 and TRBJ1-1; TRBD1 matches 7 bases. CDR1 is KGHSH, CDR2 LQKENI, per germline. This CDR3 has 14 amino acids. J lost 5 bases, V lost 2 bases, and 5 bases had no gene match.

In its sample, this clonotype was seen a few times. The CDR3 sequence is CASSQQGHEQYF. The CDR3 nucleotides read TGTGCCAGCAGCCAACAGGGCCACGAGCAGTACTTC. The rearrangement links TRBV28 to TRBJ2-7; a possible D gene is TRBD1 (6 bases). CDR1 and CDR2 from the germline V gene are MDHEN and SYDVKM. The CDR3 is made up of 12 amino acids. V lost 6 bases and J 5 bases, leaving 11 bases between the germline ends.

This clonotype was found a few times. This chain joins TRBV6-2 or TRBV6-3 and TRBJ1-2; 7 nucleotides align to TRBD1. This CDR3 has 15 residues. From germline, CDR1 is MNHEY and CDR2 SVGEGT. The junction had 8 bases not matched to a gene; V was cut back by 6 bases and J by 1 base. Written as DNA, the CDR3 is TGTGCCAGCAGGAATACAGGGGCAAATAACTATGGCTACACCTTC. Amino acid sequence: CASRNTGANNYGYTF.